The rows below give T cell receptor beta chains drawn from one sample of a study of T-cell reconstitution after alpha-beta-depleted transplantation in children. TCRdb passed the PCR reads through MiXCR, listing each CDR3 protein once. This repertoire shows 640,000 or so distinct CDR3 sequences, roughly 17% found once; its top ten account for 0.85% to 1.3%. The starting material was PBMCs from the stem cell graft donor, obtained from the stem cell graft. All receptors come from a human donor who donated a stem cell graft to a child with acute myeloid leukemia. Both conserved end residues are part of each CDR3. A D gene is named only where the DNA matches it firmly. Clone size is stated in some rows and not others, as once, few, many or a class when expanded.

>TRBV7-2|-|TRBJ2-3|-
CASGVLRVGTDTQYF
TGTGCCAGCGGGGTCCTCCGGGTAGGCACAGATACGCAGTATTTT
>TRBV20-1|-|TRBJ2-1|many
CSETKSSYNEQFF
TGCAGCGAAACGAAGAGCTCCTACAATGAGCAGTTCTTC
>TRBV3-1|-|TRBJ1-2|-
CASSQENYGYTF
TGTGCCAGCAGCCAAGAGAACTATGGCTACACCTTC
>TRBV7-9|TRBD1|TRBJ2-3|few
CASSIRTGATDTQYF
TGTGCCAGCAGCATCCGGACAGGGGCTACAGATACGCAGTATTTT
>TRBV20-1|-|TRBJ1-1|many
CSALEGQPYTEAFF
TGCAGTGCTTTGGAAGGACAGCCTTACACTGAAGCTTTCTTT
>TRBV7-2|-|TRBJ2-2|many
CASSRPIADVTGELFF
TGTGCCAGCAGCCGACCAATAGCGGACGTGACCGGGGAGCTGTTTTTT
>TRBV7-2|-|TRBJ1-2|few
CASSPSSGGYGYTF
TGTGCCAGCAGCCCTAGTTCGGGGGGCTATGGCTACACCTTC
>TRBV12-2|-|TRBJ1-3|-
CASRPGPYRTGSSGNTIYF
TGTGCAAGTCGCCCCGGTCCCTACCGGACAGGGAGCTCTGGAAACACCATATATTTT
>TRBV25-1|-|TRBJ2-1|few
CASSEGHQFF
TGTGCCAGCAGTGAAGGACATCAGTTCTTC
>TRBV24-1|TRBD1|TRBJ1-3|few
CATSEGGARNTIYF
TGTGCCACCAGTGAAGGGGGCGCGAGAAACACCATATATTTT
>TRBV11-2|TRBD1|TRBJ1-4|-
CASSLRGQPNEKLFF
TGTGCCAGCAGCTTACGGGGACAGCCTAATGAAAAACTGTTTTTT
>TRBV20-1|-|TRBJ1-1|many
CSARKGQGSSMNTEAFF
TGCAGTGCTAGAAAGGGGCAGGGATCAAGTATGAACACTGAAGCTTTCTTT
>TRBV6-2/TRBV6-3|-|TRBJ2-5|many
CASSYPDGQETQYF
TGTGCCAGCAGTTACCCCGACGGACAAGAGACCCAGTACTTC
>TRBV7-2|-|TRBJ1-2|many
CASSLIQGNGYTF
TGTGCCAGCAGCTTAATCCAGGGGAATGGCTACACCTTC
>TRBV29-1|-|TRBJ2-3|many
CSVGLDPDTQYF
TGCAGCGTTGGACTAGACCCAGATACGCAGTATTTT
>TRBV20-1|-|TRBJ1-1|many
CSARVKGGGGTEAFF
TGCAGTGCTAGAGTCAAAGGGGGAGGTGGCACTGAAGCTTTCTTT
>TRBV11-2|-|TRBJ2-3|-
CASRGKEATQYF
TGTGCCAGCAGAGGCAAGGAGGCTACGCAGTATTTT
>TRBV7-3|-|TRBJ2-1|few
CASSSVGPYNEQFF
TGTGCCAGCAGCTCGGTGGGGCCTTACAATGAGCAGTTCTTC
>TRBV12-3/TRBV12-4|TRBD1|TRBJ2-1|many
CASRFATGGNNEQFF
TGTGCCAGCAGGTTCGCGACAGGGGGCAACAATGAGCAGTTCTTC
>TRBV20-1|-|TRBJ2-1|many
CSARKLSSYNEQFF
TGCAGTGCTAGGAAACTGAGCTCCTACAATGAGCAGTTCTTC